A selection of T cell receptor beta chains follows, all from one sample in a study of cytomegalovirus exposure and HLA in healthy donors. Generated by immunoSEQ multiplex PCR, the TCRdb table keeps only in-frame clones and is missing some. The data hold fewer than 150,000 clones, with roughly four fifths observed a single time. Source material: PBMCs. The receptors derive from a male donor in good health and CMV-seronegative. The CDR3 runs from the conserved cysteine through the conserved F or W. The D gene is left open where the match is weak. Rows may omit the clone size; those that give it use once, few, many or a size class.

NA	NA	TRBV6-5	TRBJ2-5	TGTGCCAGCAGTTACTCGTCCCGTCTTGAGACCCAGTACTTC	CASSYSSRLETQYF
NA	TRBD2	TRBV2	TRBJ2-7	TGTGCCAGCAGTGAAGAACTAGCGGGTGGGAATTGGAGTTACGAGCAGTACTTC	CASSEELAGGNWSYEQYF
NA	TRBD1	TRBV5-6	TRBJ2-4	TGTGCCAGCAGCCAGACAGGGCTAGCCAAAAACATTCAGTACTTC	CASSQTGLAKNIQYF
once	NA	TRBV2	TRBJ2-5	TGTGCCAGCAGTACTAAGAGGGAGACCCAGTACTTC	CASSTKRETQYF
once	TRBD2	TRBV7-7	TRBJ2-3	TGTGCTAGCAGCCCGGGACGCGCCGGGGGACTAGCTGGTGATACGCAGTATTTT	CASSPGRAGGLAGDTQYF
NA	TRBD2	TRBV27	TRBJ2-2	TGTGCCAGCAGTTGGACTAGGATTGCCGGGGAGCTGTTTTTT	CASSWTRIAGELFF
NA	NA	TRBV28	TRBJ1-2	TGTGCCAGCAGCCTCGATGGCTACACCTTC	CASSLDGYTF
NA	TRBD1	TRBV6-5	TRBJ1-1	TGTGCCAGCAGGCCTCGACAGGGGAGGAATGAAGCTTTCTTT	CASRPRQGRNEAFF
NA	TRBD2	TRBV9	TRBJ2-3	TGTGCCAGCAGCGTAGTGGGCGGGAGGACAGATACGCAGTATTTT	CASSVVGGRTDTQYF
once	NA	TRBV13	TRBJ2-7	TGTGCCAGCAGCCAACGTGGGGAGTTTCACGAGCAGTACTTC	CASSQRGEFHEQYF
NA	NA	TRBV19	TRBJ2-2	TGTGCCAGTAGTCTAGTCGGCGGGGAGCTGTTTTTT	CASSLVGGELFF
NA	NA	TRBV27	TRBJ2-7	TGTGCCAGCGGGAGAGGATACGAGCAGTACTTC	CASGRGYEQYF
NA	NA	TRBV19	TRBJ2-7	TGTGCCAGTAGCGTCCCGGGACAAAACTACGAGCAGTACTTC	CASSVPGQNYEQYF